This TCR beta chain comes out of a study of T cells after yellow fever vaccination. Whole-study findings and limits: Almost all vaccine-responding clonotypes escaped detection in sorted memory subsets on day 0.

Germline V CDR1 and CDR2: DFQATT, SNEGSKA (reference sequence). The CDR3 extends over 15 amino acids. V was clipped by 1 base and J by 1 base, with 8 bases between them. As TCR cDNA was made by 5'RACE template switching, a universal primer site and UMIs were added. MiXCR was run by TCRdb on the 5' RACE reads, yielding one entry per CDR3 protein. The data hold about 16,000 distinct CDR3 sequences, with 4% observed a single time. There are many counts of this clonotype. The source is a man under 40 who received the YFV17D yellow fever vaccine. The V and J genes are TRBV20-1 and TRBJ2-6; D is undetermined. The specimen was PBMCs, either bulk or a sorted T-cell subset (CD4+, CD8+, memory, or dextramer-sorted; not recorded which), collected 15 days after the yellow fever booster vaccination. The CDR3 protein is CSARVPGSGANVLTF. The CDR3 coding sequence is TGCAGTGCTAGAGTCCCCGGGTCTGGGGCCAACGTCCTGACTTTC.